This record concerns one TCR beta chain sequence. Its antigen remains unknown. Germline CDR1 and CDR2: SGHRS and YFSETQ. CDR3 length: 15 amino acids. This specimen belongs to a study of T cells expressing NK-cell markers. Across the study: Just one sequenced donor of eight was HCMV-seronegative, while seven were seropositive. Points from the study as a whole: CD8+ T cells in 5 or 6 donors included dominant NKG2C+ clonotypes at roughly 1.0-8%. These same clonotypes (in several donors) also led the CD3+CD56-NKG2C+ fraction.

A 5'RACE template switching approach incorporating UMIs was used to make TCR beta cDNA. TCRdb reprocessed the 5' RACE reads; each CDR3 protein has one entry and no DNA is given. Recorded for this sample: 150,000 to 200,000 distinct CDR3 sequences. This receptor was identified in a woman aged 18 to 75 in good health. Sample: blood T cells: a sorted CD56 or NKG2C T cell subset, CD4+ or CD8+ T cells, or bulk PBMC T cells (not recorded which). The rearrangement links TRBV5-1 to TRBJ1-1. The CDR3 loop reads CASSVLGASNTEAFF. The variable domain in full, completed from reference TRBV5-1 and TRBJ1-1, reads KAGVTQTPRYLIKTRGQQVTLSCSPISGHRSVSWYQQTPGQGLQFLFEYFSETQRNKGNFPGRFSGRQFSNSRSEMNVSTLELGDSALYLCASSVLGASNTEAFFGQGTRLTVV.